This is a list of T cell receptor beta chains from one sample in a study of regulatory T cells in long-lasting Graves disease. TCRdb fed the multiplex PCR reads into MiXCR, producing one record per CDR3 protein. The sample holds roughly 400,000 distinct CDR3 sequences; less than 25% are singletons and the top ten take around 21%. The source was peripheral blood mononuclear cells (PBMCs), collected when the disease was refractory, from a patient treated with antithyroid drugs. These receptors originate from a female donor with Graves disease. Both conserved end residues are part of each CDR3. D genes are given only for firm matches. Some rows mark clone size as missing; the rest say once, few, many or name a class of expanded clone.

CDR3nt: TGCAGCGTTGAAGAAGATGGAGTTGGTACGCAGTATTTT
CDR3aa: CSVEEDGVGTQYF
v_gene: TRBV29-1
j_gene: TRBJ2-3
len: 13
d_gene: NA
abundance: NA

CDR3nt: TGTGCCAGCAGTTTATCGATGAGCCGGGACAGAATTTACAGCTCCTATAATTCACCCCTCCACTTT
CDR3aa: CASSLSMSRDRIYSSYNSPLHF
v_gene: TRBV27
j_gene: TRBJ1-6
len: 22
d_gene: TRBD1
abundance: NA

CDR3nt: TGTGCCAGCAGCCAATTATTCACCACCGGAGAGACCCAGTACTTC
CDR3aa: CASSQLFTTGETQYF
v_gene: TRBV14
j_gene: TRBJ2-5
len: 15
d_gene: NA
abundance: many

CDR3nt: TGCAGTGCTGGTTTGACAGGGAACGAAAACATTCAGTACTTC
CDR3aa: CSAGLTGNENIQYF
v_gene: TRBV20-1
j_gene: TRBJ2-4
len: 14
d_gene: TRBD1
abundance: few

CDR3nt: TGCAGCGTGACAGGGTTGGAGCAGTTCTTC
CDR3aa: CSVTGLEQFF
v_gene: TRBV29-1
j_gene: TRBJ2-1
len: 10
d_gene: TRBD1
abundance: NA

CDR3nt: TGCAGTGCCACGACTGACTCTGGAAACACCATATATTTT
CDR3aa: CSATTDSGNTIYF
v_gene: TRBV20-1
j_gene: TRBJ1-3
len: 13
d_gene: NA
abundance: few

CDR3nt: TGTGCCAGCAGACCCAAGACAGGGGGCACTTCACCCCTCCACTTT
CDR3aa: CASRPKTGGTSPLHF
v_gene: TRBV6-2/TRBV6-3
j_gene: TRBJ1-6
len: 15
d_gene: TRBD1
abundance: NA

CDR3nt: TGTGCCTGGAGTGCATTGGGCAGACCAGACTCCTACGAGCAGTACTTC
CDR3aa: CAWSALGRPDSYEQYF
v_gene: TRBV30
j_gene: TRBJ2-7
len: 16
d_gene: NA
abundance: NA

CDR3nt: TGTGCCAGCAGTTCCCAGGGACAGATTACCGGGGAGCTGTTTTTT
CDR3aa: CASSSQGQITGELFF
v_gene: TRBV12-3/TRBV12-4
j_gene: TRBJ2-2
len: 15
d_gene: TRBD1
abundance: many

CDR3nt: TGCAGTGCTAGAGCTCGCTACACTTACGAGCAGTACTTC
CDR3aa: CSARARYTYEQYF
v_gene: TRBV20-1
j_gene: TRBJ2-7
len: 13
d_gene: NA
abundance: NA

CDR3nt: TGTGCCAGCAGTGGCGGACTAGGAATCTACGAGCAGTACTTC
CDR3aa: CASSGGLGIYEQYF
v_gene: TRBV6-1
j_gene: TRBJ2-7
len: 14
d_gene: TRBD2
abundance: many

CDR3nt: TGCAGCGTTAGGGCCTCTGGGGCCAACGTCCTGACTTTC
CDR3aa: CSVRASGANVLTF
v_gene: TRBV29-1
j_gene: TRBJ2-6
len: 13
d_gene: NA
abundance: once

CDR3nt: TGTGCCAGCAGTTCCCAAGCGGGAGAAGTCTACAATGAGCAGTTCTTC
CDR3aa: CASSSQAGEVYNEQFF
v_gene: TRBV27
j_gene: TRBJ2-1
len: 16
d_gene: TRBD2
abundance: few

CDR3nt: TGTGCCAGCAGTGAATTCTGGAATGAAAAACTGTTTTTT
CDR3aa: CASSEFWNEKLFF
v_gene: TRBV2
j_gene: TRBJ1-4
len: 13
d_gene: NA
abundance: many

CDR3nt: TGCAGTGCTAGAGATGGACAGTATAGCAATCAGCCCCAGCATTTT
CDR3aa: CSARDGQYSNQPQHF
v_gene: TRBV20-1
j_gene: TRBJ1-5
len: 15
d_gene: NA
abundance: many

CDR3nt: TGTGCCAGTAGCGACTCGGGGCAAGAGACCCAGTACTTC
CDR3aa: CASSDSGQETQYF
v_gene: TRBV19
j_gene: TRBJ2-5
len: 13
d_gene: NA
abundance: once

CDR3nt: TGTGCCAGCAGGAACAGCCGGACCAACACTGAAGCTTTCTTT
CDR3aa: CASRNSRTNTEAFF
v_gene: TRBV25-1
j_gene: TRBJ1-1
len: 14
d_gene: NA
abundance: NA

CDR3nt: TGTGCCAGCAGCCCCATCCCACTAGGACAGGGCGATGGCTACACCTTC
CDR3aa: CASSPIPLGQGDGYTF
v_gene: TRBV12-3/TRBV12-4
j_gene: TRBJ1-2
len: 16
d_gene: TRBD1
abundance: few

CDR3nt: TGTGCCAGCAGCTTAGTTCAACCGTACCCCAAAAACATTCAGTACTTC
CDR3aa: CASSLVQPYPKNIQYF
v_gene: TRBV7-2
j_gene: TRBJ2-4
len: 16
d_gene: NA
abundance: many

CDR3nt: TGTGCCAGCAGCAAAGCTGGGGGGGGGGAGACCCAGTACTTC
CDR3aa: CASSKAGGGETQYF
v_gene: TRBV28
j_gene: TRBJ2-5
len: 14
d_gene: TRBD2
abundance: many

CDR3nt: TGTGCCAGCTCACCAAATGACCGAGTCTCTGGAAACACCATATATTTT
CDR3aa: CASSPNDRVSGNTIYF
v_gene: TRBV18
j_gene: TRBJ1-3
len: 16
d_gene: NA
abundance: NA

CDR3nt: TGCAGTGCTAGAGAAGGGAGCTGGCAAATGGCTTTCTTT
CDR3aa: CSAREGSWQMAFF
v_gene: TRBV20-1
j_gene: TRBJ1-1
len: 13
d_gene: NA
abundance: NA

CDR3nt: TGTGCCACCAGCAGAGACGGGTCCGGGGGAGATACGCAGTATTTT
CDR3aa: CATSRDGSGGDTQYF
v_gene: TRBV15
j_gene: TRBJ2-3
len: 15
d_gene: NA
abundance: NA

CDR3nt: TGTGCCACCAGCTGGGGGAGCGGGACTAGCTACGAGCAGTACTTC
CDR3aa: CATSWGSGTSYEQYF
v_gene: TRBV15
j_gene: TRBJ2-7
len: 15
d_gene: TRBD2
abundance: NA

CDR3nt: TGTGCCAGCAGTAACAGGGGACCTTGGACTGAAGCTTTCTTT
CDR3aa: CASSNRGPWTEAFF
v_gene: TRBV28
j_gene: TRBJ1-1
len: 14
d_gene: TRBD1
abundance: many

CDR3nt: TGTGCCAGCAGTCCCTCGGGACAGTTCAATTCACCCCTCCACTTT
CDR3aa: CASSPSGQFNSPLHF
v_gene: TRBV27
j_gene: TRBJ1-6
len: 15
d_gene: TRBD1
abundance: NA

CDR3nt: TGTGCCAGCAGCCCCGGGGCGGGACAGGGCTATAATTCACCCCTCCACTTT
CDR3aa: CASSPGAGQGYNSPLHF
v_gene: TRBV11-2
j_gene: TRBJ1-6
len: 17
d_gene: TRBD1
abundance: NA

CDR3nt: TGTGCCAGCAGTCGGGACAGGGGGCGTATTGCCGAGCAGTACTTC
CDR3aa: CASSRDRGRIAEQYF
v_gene: TRBV6-1
j_gene: TRBJ2-7
len: 15
d_gene: TRBD1
abundance: many

CDR3nt: TGTGCCAGCAGCTCCTCCAAATCGGGAGGGAGGAACTATGGCTACACCTTC
CDR3aa: CASSSSKSGGRNYGYTF
v_gene: TRBV7-9
j_gene: TRBJ1-2
len: 17
d_gene: NA
abundance: few

CDR3nt: TGCAGCGTTGAAGATGACGACCTAACAGGAGAGACCCAGTACTTC
CDR3aa: CSVEDDDLTGETQYF
v_gene: TRBV29-1
j_gene: TRBJ2-5
len: 15
d_gene: NA
abundance: few

CDR3nt: TGTGCCAGCAGCACGGACACAATAGCCAAAAACATTCAGTACTTC
CDR3aa: CASSTDTIAKNIQYF
v_gene: TRBV7-9
j_gene: TRBJ2-4
len: 15
d_gene: NA
abundance: NA

CDR3nt: TGTGCCACCAGTGATAGCGGGAGGGACACCGGGGAGCTGTTTTTT
CDR3aa: CATSDSGRDTGELFF
v_gene: TRBV24-1
j_gene: TRBJ2-2
len: 15
d_gene: TRBD2
abundance: many

CDR3nt: TGTGCCAGCAGTGATCGGACCGCAACGGGTAACTATGGCTACACCTTC
CDR3aa: CASSDRTATGNYGYTF
v_gene: TRBV6-1
j_gene: TRBJ1-2
len: 16
d_gene: NA
abundance: many

CDR3nt: TGTGCCAGCAGGACCATAAAATCTAGCGGGAGCTACGAGCAGTACTTC
CDR3aa: CASRTIKSSGSYEQYF
v_gene: TRBV6-1
j_gene: TRBJ2-7
len: 16
d_gene: TRBD2
abundance: NA

CDR3nt: TGTGCCAGCCGAGGGGGCGGGGACTACAATGAGCAGTTCTTC
CDR3aa: CASRGGGDYNEQFF
v_gene: TRBV7-8
j_gene: TRBJ2-1
len: 14
d_gene: NA
abundance: NA

CDR3nt: TGCAGTGCTAGAATTACAGGGGGCGAGTATGGCTACACCTTC
CDR3aa: CSARITGGEYGYTF
v_gene: TRBV20-1
j_gene: TRBJ1-2
len: 14
d_gene: TRBD1
abundance: NA

CDR3nt: TGTGCCAGCAGCGCCGCGGACAGGGTCGCTTTCTTT
CDR3aa: CASSAADRVAFF
v_gene: TRBV7-9
j_gene: TRBJ1-1
len: 12
d_gene: TRBD1
abundance: few

CDR3nt: TGTGCCAGCACAGCCTTGGTCAATAATTCACCCCTCCACTTT
CDR3aa: CASTALVNNSPLHF
v_gene: TRBV12-3/TRBV12-4
j_gene: TRBJ1-6
len: 14
d_gene: NA
abundance: many

CDR3nt: TGTGCCAGCACTCAGGGGGGCCGTGGCTACACCTTC
CDR3aa: CASTQGGRGYTF
v_gene: TRBV12-3/TRBV12-4
j_gene: TRBJ1-2
len: 12
d_gene: TRBD1
abundance: many

CDR3nt: TGTGCCAGCATGGACAGCCTGACCTACGAGCAGTACTTC
CDR3aa: CASMDSLTYEQYF
v_gene: TRBV25-1
j_gene: TRBJ2-7
len: 13
d_gene: NA
abundance: NA

CDR3nt: TGTGCCTGGGACAGGGGACCCTACGAGCAGTACTTC
CDR3aa: CAWDRGPYEQYF
v_gene: TRBV30
j_gene: TRBJ2-7
len: 12
d_gene: TRBD1
abundance: many